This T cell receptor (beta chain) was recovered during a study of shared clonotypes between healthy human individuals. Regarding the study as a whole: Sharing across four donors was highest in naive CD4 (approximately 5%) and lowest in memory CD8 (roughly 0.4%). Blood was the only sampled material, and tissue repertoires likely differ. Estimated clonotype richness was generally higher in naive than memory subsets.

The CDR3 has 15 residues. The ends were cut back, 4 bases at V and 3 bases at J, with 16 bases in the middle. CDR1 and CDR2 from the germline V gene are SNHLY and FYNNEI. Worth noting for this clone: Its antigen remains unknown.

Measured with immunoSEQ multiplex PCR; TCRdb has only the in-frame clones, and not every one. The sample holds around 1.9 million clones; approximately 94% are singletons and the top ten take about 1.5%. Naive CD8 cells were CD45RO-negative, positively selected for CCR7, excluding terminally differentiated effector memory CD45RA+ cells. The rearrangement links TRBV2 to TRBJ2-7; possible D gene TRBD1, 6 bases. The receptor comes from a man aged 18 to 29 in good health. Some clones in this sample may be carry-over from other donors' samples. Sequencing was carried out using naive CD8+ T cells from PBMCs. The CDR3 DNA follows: TGTGCCAGCAGTGTTAGGCAGGGGACCCTCTACGAGCAGTACTTC. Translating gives CASSVRQGTLYEQYF.